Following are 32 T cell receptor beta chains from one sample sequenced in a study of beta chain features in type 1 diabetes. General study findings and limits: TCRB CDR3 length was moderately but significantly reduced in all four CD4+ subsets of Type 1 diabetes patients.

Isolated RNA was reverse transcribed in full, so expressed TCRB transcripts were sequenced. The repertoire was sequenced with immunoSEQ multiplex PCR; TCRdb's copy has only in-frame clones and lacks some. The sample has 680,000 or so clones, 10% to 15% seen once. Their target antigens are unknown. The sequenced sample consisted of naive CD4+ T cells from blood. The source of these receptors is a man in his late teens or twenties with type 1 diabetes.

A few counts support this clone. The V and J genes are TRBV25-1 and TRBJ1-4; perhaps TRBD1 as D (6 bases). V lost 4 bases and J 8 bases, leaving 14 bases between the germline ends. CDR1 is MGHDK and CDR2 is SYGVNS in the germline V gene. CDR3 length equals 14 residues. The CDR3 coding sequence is TGTGCCAGCAGTGTAGGGCAGGGGTTCGAAAAACTGTTTTTT. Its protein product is CASSVGQGFEKLFF. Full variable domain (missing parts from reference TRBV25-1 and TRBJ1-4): EADIYQTPRYLVIGTGKKITLECSQTMGHDKMYWYQQDPGMELHLIHYSYGVNSTEKGDLSSESTVSRIRTEHFPLTLESARPSHTSQYLCASSVGQGFEKLFFGSGTQLSVL.

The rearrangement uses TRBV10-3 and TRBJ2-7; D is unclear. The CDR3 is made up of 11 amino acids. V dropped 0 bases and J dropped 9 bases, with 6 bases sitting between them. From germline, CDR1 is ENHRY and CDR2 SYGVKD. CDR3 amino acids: CAISESGGQYF. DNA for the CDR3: TGTGCCATCAGTGAGTCGGGCGGGCAGTACTTC.

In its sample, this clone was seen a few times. CDR3 protein: CASSLSGLAAYNEQFF. The CDR3 coding sequence is TGTGCCAGCAGTTTGTCGGGACTAGCGGCGTACAATGAGCAGTTCTTC. V gene TRBV28 combines with J gene TRBJ2-1; 11 positions match TRBD2. The germline V gene has CDR1 MDHEN and CDR2 SYDVKM. The CDR3 contains 16 residues. Trimming cost V 3 bases and J 4 bases; bases outside gene matches: 5.

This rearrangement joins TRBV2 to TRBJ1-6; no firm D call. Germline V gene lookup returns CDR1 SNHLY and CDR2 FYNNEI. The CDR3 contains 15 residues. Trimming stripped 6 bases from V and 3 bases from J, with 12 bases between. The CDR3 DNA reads TGTGCCAGCAGCGGGGAATACCGCTATAATTCACCCCTCCACTTT. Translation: CASSGEYRYNSPLHF.

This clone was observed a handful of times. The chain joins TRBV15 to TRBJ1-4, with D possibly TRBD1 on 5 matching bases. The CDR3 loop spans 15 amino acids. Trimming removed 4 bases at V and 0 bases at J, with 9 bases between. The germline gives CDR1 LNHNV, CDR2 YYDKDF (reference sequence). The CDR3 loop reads CATSTTGATNEKLFF. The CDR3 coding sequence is TGTGCCACCAGCACCACAGGAGCAACTAATGAAAAACTGTTTTTT. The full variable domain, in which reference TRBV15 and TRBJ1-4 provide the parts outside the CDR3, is DAMVIQNPRYQVTQFGKPVTLSCSQTLNHNVMYWYQQKSSQAPKLLFHYYDKDFNNEADTPDNFQSRRPNTSFCFLDIRSPGLGDTAMYLCATSTTGATNEKLFFGSGTQLSVL.

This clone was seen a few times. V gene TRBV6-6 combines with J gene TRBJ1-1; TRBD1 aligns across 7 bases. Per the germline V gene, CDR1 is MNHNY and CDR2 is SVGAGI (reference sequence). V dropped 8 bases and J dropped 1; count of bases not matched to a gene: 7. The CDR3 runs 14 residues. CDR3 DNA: TGTGCCAGCGTACCGGGACAGAGGAACACTGAAGCTTTCTTT. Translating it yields CASVPGQRNTEAFF.

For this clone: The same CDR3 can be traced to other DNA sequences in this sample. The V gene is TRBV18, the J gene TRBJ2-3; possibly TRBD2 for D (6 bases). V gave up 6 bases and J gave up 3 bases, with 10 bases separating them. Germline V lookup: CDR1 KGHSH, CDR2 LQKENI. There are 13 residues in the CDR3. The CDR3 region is CASSPRGTDTQYF. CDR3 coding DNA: TGTGCCAGCTCCCCTCGGGGGACAGATACGCAGTATTTT.

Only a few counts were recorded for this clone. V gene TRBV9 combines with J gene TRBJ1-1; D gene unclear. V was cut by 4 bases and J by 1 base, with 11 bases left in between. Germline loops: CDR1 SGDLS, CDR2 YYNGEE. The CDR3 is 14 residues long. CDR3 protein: CASSFQTQNTEAFF. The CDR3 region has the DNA TGTGCCAGCAGCTTCCAGACCCAGAACACTGAAGCTTTCTTT.

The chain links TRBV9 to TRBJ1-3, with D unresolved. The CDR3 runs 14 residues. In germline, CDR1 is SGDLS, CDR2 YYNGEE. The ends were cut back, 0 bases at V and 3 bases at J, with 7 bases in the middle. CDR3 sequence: CASSVGADGNTIYF. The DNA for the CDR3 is TGTGCCAGCAGCGTAGGTGCGGATGGAAACACCATATATTTT.

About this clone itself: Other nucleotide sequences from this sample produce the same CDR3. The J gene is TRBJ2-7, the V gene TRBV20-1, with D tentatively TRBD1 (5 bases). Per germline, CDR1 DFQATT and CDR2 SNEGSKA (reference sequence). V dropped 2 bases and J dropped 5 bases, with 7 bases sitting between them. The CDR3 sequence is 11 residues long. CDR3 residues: CSARQGDEQYF. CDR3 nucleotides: TGCAGTGCTAGACAAGGGGACGAGCAGTACTTC.

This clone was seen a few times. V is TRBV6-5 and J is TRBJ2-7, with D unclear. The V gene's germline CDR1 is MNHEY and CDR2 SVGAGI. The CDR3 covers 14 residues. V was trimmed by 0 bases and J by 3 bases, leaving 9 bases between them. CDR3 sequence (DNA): TGTGCCAGCAGTTACTCTGGCGAATACTACGAGCAGTACTTC. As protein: CASSYSGEYYEQYF.

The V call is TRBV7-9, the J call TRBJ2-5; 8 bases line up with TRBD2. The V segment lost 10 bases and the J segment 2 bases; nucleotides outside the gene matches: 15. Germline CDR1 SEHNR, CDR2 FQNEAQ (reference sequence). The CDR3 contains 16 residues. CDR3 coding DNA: TGTGCCATCACCGGGGGGGCGCGTCCCCCACAAGAGACCCAGTACTTC. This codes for CAITGGARPPQETQYF.

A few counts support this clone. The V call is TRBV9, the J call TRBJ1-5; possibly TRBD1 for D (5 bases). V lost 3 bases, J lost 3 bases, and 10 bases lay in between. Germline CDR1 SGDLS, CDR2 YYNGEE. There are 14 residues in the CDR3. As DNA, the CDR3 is TGTGCCAGCAGCGAAGGACATTTCAATCAGCCCCAGCATTTT. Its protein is CASSEGHFNQPQHF.

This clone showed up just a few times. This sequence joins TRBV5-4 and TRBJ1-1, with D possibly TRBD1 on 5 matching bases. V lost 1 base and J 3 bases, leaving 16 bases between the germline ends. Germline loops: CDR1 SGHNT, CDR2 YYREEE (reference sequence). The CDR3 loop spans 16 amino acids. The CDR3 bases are TGTGCCAGCAGCTTGAAGTTGGGGGTTGCCGACACTGAAGCTTTCTTT. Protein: CASSLKLGVADTEAFF.

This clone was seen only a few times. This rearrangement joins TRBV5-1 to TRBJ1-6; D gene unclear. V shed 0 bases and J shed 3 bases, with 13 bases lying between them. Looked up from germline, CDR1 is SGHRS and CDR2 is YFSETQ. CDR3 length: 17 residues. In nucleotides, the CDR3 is TGCGCCAGCAGCTTGGCCGAAGTCGGGATCTATAATTCACCCCTCCACTTT. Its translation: CASSLAEVGIYNSPLHF.

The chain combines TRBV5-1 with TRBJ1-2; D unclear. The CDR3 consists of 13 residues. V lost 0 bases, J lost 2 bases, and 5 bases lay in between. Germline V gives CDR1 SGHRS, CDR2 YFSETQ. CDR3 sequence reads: CASSLEDNYGYTF. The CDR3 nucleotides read TGCGCCAGCAGCTTGGAGGACAACTATGGCTACACCTTC.

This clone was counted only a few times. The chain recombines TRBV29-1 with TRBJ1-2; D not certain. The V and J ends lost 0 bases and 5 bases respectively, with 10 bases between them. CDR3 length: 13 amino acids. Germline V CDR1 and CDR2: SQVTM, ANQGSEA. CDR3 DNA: TGCAGCGTTGAAGAGGTCAGGAATTATGGCTACACCTTC. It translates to CSVEEVRNYGYTF.

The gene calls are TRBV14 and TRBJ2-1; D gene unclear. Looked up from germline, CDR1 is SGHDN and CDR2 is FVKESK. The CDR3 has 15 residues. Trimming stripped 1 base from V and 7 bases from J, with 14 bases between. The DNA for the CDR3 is TGTGCCAGCAGCCAAGTAAGGAATGTGGGAAATGAGCAGTTCTTC. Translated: CASSQVRNVGNEQFF.

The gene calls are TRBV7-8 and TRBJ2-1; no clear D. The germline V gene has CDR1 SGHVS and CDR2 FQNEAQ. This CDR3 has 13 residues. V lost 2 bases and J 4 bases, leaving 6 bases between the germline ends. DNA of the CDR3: TGTGCCAGCAGCTTACAAGAGTACAATGAGCAGTTCTTC. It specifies CASSLQEYNEQFF.

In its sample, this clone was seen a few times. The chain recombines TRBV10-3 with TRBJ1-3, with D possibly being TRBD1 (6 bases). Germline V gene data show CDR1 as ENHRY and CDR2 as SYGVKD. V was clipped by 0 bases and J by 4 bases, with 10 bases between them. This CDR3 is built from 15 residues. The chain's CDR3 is CAISESMTGGNTIYF. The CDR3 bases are TGTGCCATCAGTGAGTCGATGACAGGAGGAAACACCATATATTTT.

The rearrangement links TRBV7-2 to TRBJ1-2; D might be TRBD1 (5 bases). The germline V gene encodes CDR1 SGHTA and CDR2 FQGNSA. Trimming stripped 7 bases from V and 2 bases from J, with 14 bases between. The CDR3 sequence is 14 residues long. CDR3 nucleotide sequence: TGTGCCAGCACTGGGGCAGGGAGAAACTATGGCTACACCTTC. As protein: CASTGAGRNYGYTF.

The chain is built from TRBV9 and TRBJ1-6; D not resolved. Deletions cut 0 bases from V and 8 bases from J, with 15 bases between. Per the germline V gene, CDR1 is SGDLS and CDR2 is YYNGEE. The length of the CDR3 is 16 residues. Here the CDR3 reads CASSVGTRSTDSPLHF. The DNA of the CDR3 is TGTGCCAGCAGCGTAGGGACCAGGAGCACTGATTCACCCCTCCACTTT.

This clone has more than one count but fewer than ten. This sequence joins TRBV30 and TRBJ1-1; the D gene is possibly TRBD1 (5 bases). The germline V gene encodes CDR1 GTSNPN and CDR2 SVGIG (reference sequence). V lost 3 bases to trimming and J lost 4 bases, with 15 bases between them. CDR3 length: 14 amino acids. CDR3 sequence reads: CAWSLHGGPTEAFF. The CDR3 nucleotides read TGTGCCTGGAGCCTACATGGGGGACCCACTGAAGCTTTCTTT.

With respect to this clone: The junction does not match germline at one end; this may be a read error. The CDR3 reads CASSKEGIRELFF. Written as DNA, the CDR3 is TGTGCCAGCAGCAAAGAGGGGATCCGGGAGCTGTTTTTT. The chain joins TRBV14 to TRBJ2-2, with D possibly being TRBD1 or TRBD2 (5 bases each). In germline, CDR1 is SGHDN, CDR2 FVKESK. CDR3 length equals 13 residues.

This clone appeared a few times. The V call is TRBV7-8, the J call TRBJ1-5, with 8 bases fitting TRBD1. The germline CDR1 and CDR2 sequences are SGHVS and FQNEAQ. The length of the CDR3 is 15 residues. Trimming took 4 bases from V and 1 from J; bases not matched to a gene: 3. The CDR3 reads CASSSDRGSNQPQHF. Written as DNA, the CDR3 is TGTGCCAGCAGCTCCGACAGGGGAAGCAATCAGCCCCAGCATTTT.

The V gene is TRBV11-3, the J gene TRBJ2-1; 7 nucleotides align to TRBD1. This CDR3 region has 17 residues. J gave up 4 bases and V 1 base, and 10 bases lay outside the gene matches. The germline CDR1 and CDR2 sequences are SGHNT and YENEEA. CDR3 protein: CASSLGAGRGKYNEQFF. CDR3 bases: TGTGCCAGCAGCTTAGGCGCGGGCAGGGGGAAATACAATGAGCAGTTCTTC. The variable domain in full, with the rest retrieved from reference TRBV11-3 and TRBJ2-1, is EAGVVQSPRYKIIEKKQPVAFWCNPISGHNTLYWYLQNLGQGPELLIRYENEEAVDDSQLPKDRFSAERLKGVDSTLKIQPAELGDSAVYLCASSLGAGRGKYNEQFFGPGTRLTVL.

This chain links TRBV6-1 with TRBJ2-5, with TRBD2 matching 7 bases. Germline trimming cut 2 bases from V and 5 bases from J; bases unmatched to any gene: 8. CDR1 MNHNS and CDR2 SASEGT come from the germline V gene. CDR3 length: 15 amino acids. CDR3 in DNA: TGTGCCAGCAGTGAATGGGGGGGTCGCGGGGAGACCCAGTACTTC. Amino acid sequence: CASSEWGGRGETQYF.

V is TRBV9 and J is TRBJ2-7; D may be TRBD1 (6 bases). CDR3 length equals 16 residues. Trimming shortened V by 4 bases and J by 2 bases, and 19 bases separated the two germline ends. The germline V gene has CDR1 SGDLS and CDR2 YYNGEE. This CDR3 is CASSPAGTLNTYEQYF. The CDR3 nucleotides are TGTGCCAGCAGCCCCGCCGGGACACTAAATACCTACGAGCAGTACTTC.

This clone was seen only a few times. CDR3 sequence: CATSAGAVGGDEKLFF. DNA of the CDR3: TGTGCCACCAGCGCGGGGGCAGTCGGGGGAGACGAAAAACTGTTTTTT. The genes are TRBV15 and TRBJ1-4, with D perhaps matching TRBD1 (6 bases). Germline CDR1 LNHNV, CDR2 YYDKDF (reference sequence). V lost 5 bases and J lost 8, with 21 bases in between. This CDR3 is 16 amino acids long.

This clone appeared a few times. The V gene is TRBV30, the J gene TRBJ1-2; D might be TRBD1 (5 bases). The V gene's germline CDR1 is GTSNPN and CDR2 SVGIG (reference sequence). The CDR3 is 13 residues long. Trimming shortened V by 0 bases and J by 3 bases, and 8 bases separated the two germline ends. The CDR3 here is CAWSVPGYYGYTF. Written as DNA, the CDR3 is TGTGCCTGGAGTGTGCCAGGGTACTATGGCTACACCTTC. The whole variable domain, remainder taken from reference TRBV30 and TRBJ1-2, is SQTIHQWPATLVQPVGSPLSLECTVEGTSNPNLYWYRQAAGRGLQLLFYSVGIGQISSEVPQNLSASRPQDRQFILSSKKLLLSDSGFYLCAWSVPGYYGYTFGSGTRLTVV.

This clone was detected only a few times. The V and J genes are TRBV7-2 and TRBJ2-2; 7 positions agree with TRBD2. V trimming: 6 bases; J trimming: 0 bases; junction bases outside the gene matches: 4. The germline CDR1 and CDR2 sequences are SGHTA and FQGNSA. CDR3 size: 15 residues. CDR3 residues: CASRRGTANTGELFF. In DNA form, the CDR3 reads TGTGCCAGCAGGCGGGGGACGGCGAACACCGGGGAGCTGTTTTTT.

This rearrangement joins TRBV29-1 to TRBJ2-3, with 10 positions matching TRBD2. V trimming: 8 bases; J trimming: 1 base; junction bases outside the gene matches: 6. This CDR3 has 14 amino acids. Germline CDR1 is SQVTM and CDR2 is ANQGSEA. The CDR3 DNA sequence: TGCAGCTCCTCCGGGACTAGCGGCACAGATACGCAGTATTTT. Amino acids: CSSSGTSGTDTQYF.